The 31 T cell receptor beta chains given below trace back to one sample, sequenced in a study of PD-1 blockade in classical Hodgkin lymphoma. Indicated time point: cycle 4 day 1 (C4D1), after 6 weeks of nivolumab. Each and every patient relapsed after autologous stem cell transplantation, and patients got differing brentuximab vedotin exposure. The protocol was immunoSEQ multiplex PCR, while the TCRdb copy is restricted to in-frame clones and leaves out a portion. The sample consists of more than 90,000 clones, 78% of them appearing once. The source was peripheral blood mononuclear cells (PBMCs), collected before the fourth cycle of nivolumab. These receptors originate from a human donor with classical Hodgkin lymphoma.

This clone was found a few times. Written as DNA, the CDR3 is TGTGCCAGTAGGAGGACAGGGGTATTCTCCTACAATGAGCAGTTCTTC. Translated, it gives CASRRTGVFSYNEQFF. V is TRBV19 and J is TRBJ2-1; 9 bases align to TRBD1. This CDR3 has 16 amino acids. With 6 bases clipped from V and 0 bases from J, the junction kept 6 bases outside the gene matches. Germline V gene lookup returns CDR1 LNHDA and CDR2 SQIVND (reference sequence).

This clone was found once. The V and J genes are TRBV7-9 and TRBJ2-7; TRBD1 or TRBD2 may be the D gene (5 bases each). The CDR3 runs 18 residues. V lost 0 bases and J 2 bases, leaving 20 bases between the germline ends. CDR1 is SEHNR and CDR2 is FQNEAQ in the germline V gene (reference sequence). In nucleotides, the CDR3 is TGTGCCAGCAGCTTAGCTAGAGGGGTGGATACCAATACCTACGAGCAGTACTTC. This translates into CASSLARGVDTNTYEQYF.

This clone is a singleton in its sample. The chain employs TRBV5-4 and TRBJ2-2; 12 bases agree with TRBD2. CDR3 length: 17 amino acids. The trim removed 4 bases at V and 0 bases at J, leaving 4 bases unmatched. The V gene's germline CDR1 is SGHNT and CDR2 YYREEE (reference sequence). Here the CDR3 DNA reads TGTGCCAGCAGCCCGGGACTAGCGGGCTCGAACACCGGGGAGCTGTTTTTT. It is translated as CASSPGLAGSNTGELFF.

This clone was counted between two and nine times. V and J are TRBV9 and TRBJ2-1; TRBD1 agrees at 7 bases. V lost 2 bases and J lost 6; bases outside the gene matches: 5. The CDR3 contains 14 residues. Germline assignment: CDR1 SGDLS and CDR2 YYNGEE. CDR3 in DNA: TGTGCCAGCAGCGTTAGACAGGGCAGCAATGAGCAGTTCTTC. Amino acid sequence: CASSVRQGSNEQFF.

This clone was seen more than once but under ten times. The rearrangement joins TRBV7-2 to TRBJ2-3; 9 bases agree with TRBD2. This CDR3 comprises 15 residues. Germline CDR1 SGHTA, CDR2 FQGNSA. V gave up 3 bases and J gave up 2 bases; unmatched junction bases: 3. CDR3 nucleotide sequence: TGTGCCAGCAGCTTTAGCGGGAGTAACACAGATACGCAGTATTTT. Its protein is CASSFSGSNTDTQYF.

The chain carries TRBV6-6 and TRBJ1-3, with TRBD1 matching 8 bases. Germline assignment: CDR1 MNHNY and CDR2 SVGAGI (reference sequence). V lost 5 bases and J lost 4; bases outside the gene matches: 7. There are 15 residues in the CDR3. In nucleotides, the CDR3 is TGTGCCAGCAGTATGGACAGGGTTCCGGGAAACACCATATATTTT. Its translation: CASSMDRVPGNTIYF.

CDR3 loop: CASSYNIPMNTEAFF. The CDR3 nucleotides are TGTGCCAGCAGTTATAACATCCCAATGAACACTGAAGCTTTCTTT. The V call is TRBV6-5, the J call TRBJ1-1; D gene uncertain. Per germline, CDR1 MNHEY and CDR2 SVGAGI. This CDR3 has 15 residues. The germline V and J ends were trimmed by 3 bases and 0 bases, with 11 bases remaining between them.

V usage is TRBV9 and J usage is TRBJ1-5, with D unclear. The CDR3 has 15 residues. Deletions cut 4 bases from V and 9 bases from J, with 20 bases between. Per the germline V gene, CDR1 is SGDLS and CDR2 is YYNGEE. CDR3 sequence reads: CASSPGQASLGPQHF. The CDR3 DNA follows: TGTGCCAGCAGCCCGGGTCAGGCCAGCTTGGGGCCCCAGCATTTT.

This chain connects TRBV6-5 to TRBJ1-2; a weak D match, TRBD1 (6 bases). V gave up 4 bases and J gave up 8 bases, with 11 bases separating them. This CDR3 region has 12 residues. Germline assignment: CDR1 MNHEY and CDR2 SVGAGI. For the CDR3, the DNA is TGTGCCAGCAGTTCCGGGGGCGTCGGCTACACCTTC. This encodes CASSSGGVGYTF.

The V gene is TRBV5-4, the J gene TRBJ2-7; possible D gene TRBD2, 6 bases. Per germline, CDR1 SGHNT and CDR2 YYREEE (reference sequence). CDR3 length: 18 residues. The germline V and J ends were trimmed by 4 bases and 3 bases, with 26 bases remaining between them. The CDR3 DNA reads TGTGCCAGCAGCCTCTTGCCGAAGACCGGGACTTTTAACTACGAGCAGTACTTC. As protein: CASSLLPKTGTFNYEQYF.

This chain links TRBV4-2 with TRBJ2-5, with TRBD2 matching over 8 bases. The CDR3 length is 15 residues. Trimming took 5 bases from V and 1 from J; bases not matched to a gene: 6. Germline V gives CDR1 LGHNA, CDR2 YNFKEQ. CDR3 sequence: CASSNTGGAQETQYF. In DNA, the CDR3 is TGTGCCAGCAGCAACACCGGGGGGGCCCAAGAGACCCAGTACTTC.

The chain recombines TRBV12-5 with TRBJ2-2; tentatively, D is TRBD2 (5 bases). Trimming pared 4 bases from V and 7 bases from J, leaving 19 bases between. CDR3 length: 16 amino acids. Per the germline V gene, CDR1 is LGHNT and CDR2 is FRNRAP. Written as DNA, the CDR3 is TGTGCTAGTGGTTCCCCCCCAGGCAGGACTGTCGGGGAGCTGTTTTTT. The encoded protein is CASGSPPGRTVGELFF.

The CDR3 bases are TGTGCCAGCAGTCGGACTAGCTTGGAGACCCAGTACTTC. Encoded protein: CASSRTSLETQYF. The chain combines TRBV25-1 with TRBJ2-5, with 8 bases matching TRBD2. V shed 5 bases and J 5 bases; nucleotides not matched to a gene: 4. Germline CDR1 and CDR2: MGHDK and SYGVNS. This CDR3 comprises 13 residues.

V usage is TRBV5-1 and J usage is TRBJ2-3; the D gene is possibly TRBD1 (5 bases). The germline gives CDR1 SGHRS, CDR2 YFSETQ. V was clipped by 0 bases and J by 5 bases, with 22 bases between them. There are 18 residues in the CDR3. The CDR3 is CASSLGPRQRDSVDTQYF. In DNA form, the CDR3 reads TGCGCCAGCAGCTTGGGACCTAGACAGAGAGATTCTGTAGATACGCAGTATTTT.

This clone was counted a single time. This chain connects TRBV6-5 to TRBJ2-1, with D unresolved. Trimming removed 10 bases from V and 6 bases from J, with 13 bases in between. The CDR3 consists of 12 residues. Germline V gene sequence: CDR1 MNHEY, CDR2 SVGAGI. The CDR3 loop is CANRPRVNEQFF. The CDR3 nucleotides are TGTGCCAACCGACCTAGAGTCAATGAGCAGTTCTTC.

The chain links TRBV27 to TRBJ1-4; TRBD1 matches at 10 bases. Germline CDR1 is MNHEY and CDR2 is SMNVEV (reference sequence). J lost 7 bases, V lost 6 bases, and 11 bases had no gene match. The CDR3 runs to 16 residues. The CDR3 DNA reads as TGTGCCAGCAGACGCTCCGCCGGGACAGGGGCTGAAAAACTGTTTTTT. This encodes CASRRSAGTGAEKLFF.

In this sample, this clone turned up a few times. The chain carries TRBV5-5 and TRBJ1-5, with TRBD1 matching over 12 bases. Germline assignment: CDR1 SGHKS and CDR2 YYEKEE (reference sequence). V lost 2 bases and J lost 0; bases outside the gene matches: 6. The CDR3 sequence is 18 residues long. The CDR3 loop is CASSLGTGGFYSNQPQHF. The CDR3 DNA reads TGTGCCAGCAGCTTAGGGACAGGGGGCTTTTATAGCAATCAGCCCCAGCATTTT.

The rearrangement uses TRBV5-1 and TRBJ2-7; D call uncertain. This CDR3 is built from 13 residues. Germline assignment: CDR1 SGHRS and CDR2 YFSETQ. Trimming removed 0 bases at V and 6 bases at J, with 10 bases between. This CDR3 is CASSLELKSEQYF. The CDR3 DNA is TGCGCCAGCAGCTTGGAGCTGAAGTCCGAGCAGTACTTC.

V and J are TRBV6-5 and TRBJ2-7; either TRBD1 or TRBD2 may fit D (5 bases each). This CDR3 spans 11 amino acids. The germline V gene encodes CDR1 MNHEY and CDR2 SVGAGI. V lost 4 bases and J 6 bases, leaving 7 bases between the germline ends. The CDR3 DNA reads TGTGCCAGCAGTTGGGGGAGCGAGCAGTACTTC. Protein: CASSWGSEQYF.

The chain couples TRBV5-3 to TRBJ1-3; D might be TRBD1 (5 bases). TRBV5-3 is an ORF, with its function uncertain. The CDR3 loop spans 14 amino acids. The ends were cut back, 0 bases at V and 3 bases at J, with 7 bases in the middle. The CDR3, as DNA: TGTGCCAGAAGCTTGGAGAGGGGTGGAAACACCATATATTTT. The encoded protein is CARSLERGGNTIYF.

This clone was counted only a few times. The rearrangement links TRBV2 to TRBJ2-7; the match to TRBD1 covers 7 bases. The J segment lost 4 bases and the V segment lost 5 bases, leaving 11 bases of the junction unmatched. The CDR3 contains 15 residues. Germline V gives CDR1 SNHLY, CDR2 FYNNEI. CDR3 in DNA: TGTGCCAGCAGTTTGGGGACAGTTTTTTTGTACGAGCAGTACTTC. It is translated as CASSLGTVFLYEQYF.

This clone is deemed large. This rearrangement joins TRBV7-9 to TRBJ1-1, with D maybe TRBD1 (5 bases). Germline lookup yields CDR1 SEHNR and CDR2 FQNEAQ (reference sequence). CDR3 length: 15 residues. V was cut by 5 bases and J by 1 base, with 14 bases left in between. Here the CDR3 reads CASSQQVWGNTEAFF. In DNA, the CDR3 is TGTGCCAGCAGCCAACAGGTTTGGGGGAACACTGAAGCTTTCTTT.

As for this clone: Other nucleotide sequences from this sample produce the same CDR3. J is TRBJ2-7 and V is TRBV13, with 9 bases aligning to TRBD2. The CDR3 consists of 13 residues. Germline values: CDR1 PRHDT, CDR2 FYEKMQ (reference sequence). J lost 3 bases, V lost 3 bases, and 0 bases had no gene match. CDR3 bases: TGTGCCAGCAGCTTGCGGGGGGGCTACGAGCAGTACTTC. It codes for CASSLRGGYEQYF.

This clone appeared a few times. The chain recombines TRBV28 with TRBJ1-1; TRBD1 agrees at 9 bases. V lost 3 bases, J lost 5 bases, and 4 bases stayed unmatched. The CDR3 has 14 amino acids. The germline V gene encodes CDR1 MDHEN and CDR2 SYDVKM. The CDR3: CASSFRQGGTEAFF. CDR3 coding DNA: TGTGCCAGCAGTTTCCGACAGGGGGGGACTGAAGCTTTCTTT.

This sequence joins TRBV12-5 and TRBJ1-2, with TRBD1 identical over 7 bases. Germline V lookup: CDR1 LGHNT, CDR2 FRNRAP. Trimming at V came to 4 bases and at J to 7 bases, leaving 6 bases not matched to a gene. The CDR3 totals 13 residues. The CDR3 sequence: CASGSRTGFGYTF. The CDR3 nucleotides are TGTGCTAGTGGTTCACGGACAGGCTTTGGCTACACCTTC.

The chain recombines TRBV6-1 with TRBJ2-7; D gene uncertain. CDR1 and CDR2 from the germline V gene are MNHNS and SASEGT. The CDR3 has 16 residues. Trimming stripped 2 bases from V and 2 bases from J, with 16 bases between. The CDR3 loop is CASSELLGSGAYEQYF. CDR3 nucleotides: TGTGCCAGCAGTGAATTGCTAGGGTCTGGGGCCTACGAGCAGTACTTC.

The V and J genes are TRBV6-1 and TRBJ1-5, with D tentatively TRBD1 (6 bases). CDR1 is MNHNS and CDR2 is SASEGT in the germline V gene. This CDR3 has 15 residues. V was shortened by 1 base and J by 3 bases, with 10 bases between the two germline ends. The CDR3 DNA sequence: TGTGCCAGCAGTGAAGTATGGACAGTCAATCAGCCCCAGCATTTT. Protein sequence: CASSEVWTVNQPQHF.

The chain is built from TRBV10-3 and TRBJ2-3, with D unclear. The V end lost 0 bases, the J end lost 11 bases, and 9 bases lay between the germline ends. In germline, CDR1 is ENHRY, CDR2 SYGVKD. The CDR3 runs 12 residues. The CDR3 protein is CAISESGPVQYF. The CDR3 nucleotides are TGTGCCATCAGTGAGTCGGGCCCGGTGCAGTATTTT.

The J gene is TRBJ2-2, the V gene TRBV11-2, with D unresolved. V was trimmed by 5 bases and J by 1 base, leaving 11 bases between them. Germline V gives CDR1 SGHAT, CDR2 FQNNGV. The CDR3 is 15 residues long. Here the CDR3 reads CASSPHRQNTGELFF. CDR3 in DNA: TGTGCCAGCAGCCCCCATCGACAGAACACCGGGGAGCTGTTTTTT.

The chain is built from TRBV5-1 and TRBJ1-5; D unresolved. Germline V gives CDR1 SGHRS, CDR2 YFSETQ. This CDR3 has 13 residues. Trimming shortened V by 0 bases and J by 7 bases, and 8 bases separated the two germline ends. CDR3 DNA sequence: TGCGCCAGCAGCTTGGTGGGGAACCAGCCCCAGCATTTT. Its translation is CASSLVGNQPQHF.

The gene calls are TRBV6-6 and TRBJ1-5; 8 bases match TRBD1. Unmatched junction bases numbered 0, after V lost 6 bases and J lost 5 bases. The CDR3 spans 12 residues. The germline gives CDR1 MNHNY, CDR2 SVGAGI (reference sequence). CDR3 amino acids: CASRTGDQPQHF. The CDR3 DNA follows: TGTGCCAGCAGGACAGGGGATCAGCCCCAGCATTTT.